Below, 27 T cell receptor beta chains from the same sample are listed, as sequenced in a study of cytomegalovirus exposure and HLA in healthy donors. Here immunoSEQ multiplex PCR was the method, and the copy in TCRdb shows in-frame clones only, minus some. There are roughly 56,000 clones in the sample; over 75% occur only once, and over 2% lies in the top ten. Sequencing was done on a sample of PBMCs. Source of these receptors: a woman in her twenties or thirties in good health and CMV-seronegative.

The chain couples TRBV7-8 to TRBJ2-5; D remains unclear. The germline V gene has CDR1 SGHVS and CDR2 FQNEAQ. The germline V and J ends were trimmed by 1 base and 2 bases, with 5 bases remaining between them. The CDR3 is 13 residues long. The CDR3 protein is CASSLVQQETQYF. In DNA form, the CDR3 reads TGTGCCAGCAGCTTAGTCCAGCAAGAGACCCAGTACTTC.

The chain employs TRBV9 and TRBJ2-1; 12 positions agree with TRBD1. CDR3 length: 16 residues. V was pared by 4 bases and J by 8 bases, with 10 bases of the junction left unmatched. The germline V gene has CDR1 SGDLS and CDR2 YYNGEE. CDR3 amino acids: CASSLREGTGGDEQFF. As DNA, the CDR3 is TGTGCCAGCAGCCTACGAGAAGGGACAGGGGGCGATGAGCAGTTCTTC.

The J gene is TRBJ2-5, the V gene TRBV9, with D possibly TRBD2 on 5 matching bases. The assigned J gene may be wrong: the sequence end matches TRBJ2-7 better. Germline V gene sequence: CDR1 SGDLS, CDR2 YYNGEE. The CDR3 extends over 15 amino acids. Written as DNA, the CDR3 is TGTGCCAGCAGCGTAGGCGTGGGGAGCTCCTACGAGCAGTACTTC. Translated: CASSVGVGSSYEQYF.

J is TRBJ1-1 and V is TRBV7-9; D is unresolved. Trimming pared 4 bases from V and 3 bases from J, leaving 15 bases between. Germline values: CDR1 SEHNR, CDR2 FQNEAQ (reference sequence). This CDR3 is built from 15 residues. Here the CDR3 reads CASSSPLETDTEAFF. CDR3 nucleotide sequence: TGTGCCAGCAGCTCCCCTTTGGAGACGGACACTGAAGCTTTCTTT.

As DNA, the CDR3 is TGTGCCAGCAGCCCACTAGCGGGAGTTACAGATACGCAGTATTTT. It yields the protein CASSPLAGVTDTQYF. The chain joins TRBV7-2 to TRBJ2-3, with 11 positions matching TRBD2. From germline, CDR1 is SGHTA and CDR2 FQGNSA. There are 15 residues in the CDR3. Trimming at V came to 5 bases and at J to 3 bases, leaving 4 bases not matched to a gene.

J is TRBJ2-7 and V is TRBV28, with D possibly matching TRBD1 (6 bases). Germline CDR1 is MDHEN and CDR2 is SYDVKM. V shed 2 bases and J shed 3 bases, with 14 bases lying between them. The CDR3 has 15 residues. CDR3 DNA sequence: TGTGCCAGCAGTTTACGGGACACAACCTACTACGAGCAGTACTTC. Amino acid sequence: CASSLRDTTYYEQYF.

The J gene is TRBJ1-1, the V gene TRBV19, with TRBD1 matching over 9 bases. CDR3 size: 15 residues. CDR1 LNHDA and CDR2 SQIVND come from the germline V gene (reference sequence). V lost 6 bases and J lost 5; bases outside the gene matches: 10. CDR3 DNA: TGTGCCAGTAGCACTCTACAGGGGGCGCAGACTGAAGCTTTCTTT. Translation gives CASSTLQGAQTEAFF. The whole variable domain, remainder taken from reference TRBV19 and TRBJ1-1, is DGGITQSPKYLFRKEGQNVTLSCEQNLNHDAMYWYRQDPGQGLRLIYYSQIVNDFQKGDIAEGYSVSREKKESFPLTVTSAQKNPTAFYLCASSTLQGAQTEAFFGQGTRLTVV.

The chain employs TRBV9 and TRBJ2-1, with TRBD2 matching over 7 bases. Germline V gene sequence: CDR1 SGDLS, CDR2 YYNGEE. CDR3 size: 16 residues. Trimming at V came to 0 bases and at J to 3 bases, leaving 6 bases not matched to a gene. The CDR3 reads CASSVAWASGYNEQFF. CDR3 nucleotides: TGTGCCAGCAGCGTAGCTTGGGCTAGCGGCTACAATGAGCAGTTCTTC.

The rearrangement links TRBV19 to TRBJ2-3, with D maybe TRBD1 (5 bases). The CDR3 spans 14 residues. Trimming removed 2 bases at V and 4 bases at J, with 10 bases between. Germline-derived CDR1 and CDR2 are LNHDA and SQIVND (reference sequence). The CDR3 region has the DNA TGTGCCAGTAGTATACAGGGTGGAGCAGATACGCAGTATTTT. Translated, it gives CASSIQGGADTQYF.

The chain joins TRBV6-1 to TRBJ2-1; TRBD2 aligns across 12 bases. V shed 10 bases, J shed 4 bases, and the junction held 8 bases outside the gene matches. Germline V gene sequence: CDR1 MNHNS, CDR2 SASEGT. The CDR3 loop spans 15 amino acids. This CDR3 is CAIERTSGTYNEQFF. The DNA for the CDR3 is TGTGCCATCGAGAGGACTAGCGGGACTTACAATGAGCAGTTCTTC.

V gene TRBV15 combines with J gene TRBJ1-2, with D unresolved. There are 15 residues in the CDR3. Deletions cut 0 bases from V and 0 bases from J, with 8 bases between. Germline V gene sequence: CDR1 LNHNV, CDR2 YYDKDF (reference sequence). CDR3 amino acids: CATSRDTVANYGYTF. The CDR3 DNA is TGTGCCACCAGCAGAGATACGGTAGCTAACTATGGCTACACCTTC.

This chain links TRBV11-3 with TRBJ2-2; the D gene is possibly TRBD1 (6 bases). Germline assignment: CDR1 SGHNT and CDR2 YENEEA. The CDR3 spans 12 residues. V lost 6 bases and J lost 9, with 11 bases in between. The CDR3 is CASSPGDRELFF. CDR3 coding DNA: TGTGCCAGCAGTCCTGGGGACAGGGAGCTGTTTTTT. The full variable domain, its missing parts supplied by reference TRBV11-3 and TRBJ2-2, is EAGVVQSPRYKIIEKKQPVAFWCNPISGHNTLYWYLQNLGQGPELLIRYENEEAVDDSQLPKDRFSAERLKGVDSTLKIQPAELGDSAVYLCASSPGDRELFFGEGSRLTVL.

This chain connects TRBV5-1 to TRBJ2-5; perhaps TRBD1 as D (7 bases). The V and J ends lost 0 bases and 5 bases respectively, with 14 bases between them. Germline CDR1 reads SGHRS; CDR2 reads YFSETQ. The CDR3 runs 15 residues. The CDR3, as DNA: TGCGCCAGCAGCTTGGAGTCCAGGGGGGTTGAGACCCAGTACTTC. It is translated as CASSLESRGVETQYF.

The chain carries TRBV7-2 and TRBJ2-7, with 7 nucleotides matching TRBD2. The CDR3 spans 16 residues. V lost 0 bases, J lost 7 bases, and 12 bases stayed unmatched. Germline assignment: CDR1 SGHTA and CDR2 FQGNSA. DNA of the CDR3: TGTGCCAGCAGCTTAGCGCAGAGACTAGCACGAGGAGAGCAGTACTTC. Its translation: CASSLAQRLARGEQYF. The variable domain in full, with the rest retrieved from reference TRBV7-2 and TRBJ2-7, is GAGVSQSPSNKVTEKGKDVELRCDPISGHTALYWYRQSLGQGLEFLIYFQGNSAPDKSGLPSDRFSAERTGGSVSTLTIQRTQQEDSAVYLCASSLAQRLARGEQYFGPGTRLTVT.

CDR3 nucleotide sequence: TGTGCCAGCAGTCGACTAGTCGTAGAGACCCAGTACTTC. Translating it yields CASSRLVVETQYF. The chain has TRBV6-6 and TRBJ2-5, with D possibly being TRBD2 (6 bases). The CDR3 contains 13 residues. Trimming shortened V by 5 bases and J by 4 bases, and 11 bases separated the two germline ends. Germline V gene lookup returns CDR1 MNHNY and CDR2 SVGAGI (reference sequence).

The CDR3 loop is CASSLDSSTDTQYF. As DNA, the CDR3 is TGTGCCAGCTCACTCGACAGCAGCACAGATACGCAGTATTTT. This chain connects TRBV18 to TRBJ2-3, with D possibly being TRBD1 (5 bases). The CDR3 extends over 14 amino acids. Deletions cut 4 bases from V and 0 bases from J, with 8 bases between. The V gene's germline CDR1 is KGHSH and CDR2 LQKENI. Supplemented by reference TRBV18 and TRBJ2-3, the full variable domain reads NAGVMQNPRHLVRRRGQEARLRCSPMKGHSHVYWYRQLPEEGLKFMVYLQKENIIDESGMPKERFSAEFPKEGPSILRIQQVVRGDSAAYFCASSLDSSTDTQYFGPGTRLTVL.

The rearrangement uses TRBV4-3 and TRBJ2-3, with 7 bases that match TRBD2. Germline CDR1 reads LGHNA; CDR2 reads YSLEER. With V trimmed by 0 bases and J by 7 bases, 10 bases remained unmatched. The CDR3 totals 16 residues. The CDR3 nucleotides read TGCGCCAGCAGCCAAGATAATGTCGGGAGGATGAATACGCAGTATTTT. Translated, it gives CASSQDNVGRMNTQYF.

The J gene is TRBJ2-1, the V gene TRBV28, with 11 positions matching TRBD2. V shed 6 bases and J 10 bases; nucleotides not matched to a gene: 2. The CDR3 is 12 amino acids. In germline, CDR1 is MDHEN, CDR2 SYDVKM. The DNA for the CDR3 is TGTGCCAGCAGGAGGACTAGCGGGGAGCAGTTCTTC. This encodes CASRRTSGEQFF.

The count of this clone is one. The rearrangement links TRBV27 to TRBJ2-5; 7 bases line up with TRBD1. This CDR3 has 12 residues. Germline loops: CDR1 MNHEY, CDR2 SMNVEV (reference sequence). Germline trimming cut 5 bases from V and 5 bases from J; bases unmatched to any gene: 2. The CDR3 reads CASSGQAETQYF. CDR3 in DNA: TGTGCCAGCAGTGGACAGGCCGAGACCCAGTACTTC.

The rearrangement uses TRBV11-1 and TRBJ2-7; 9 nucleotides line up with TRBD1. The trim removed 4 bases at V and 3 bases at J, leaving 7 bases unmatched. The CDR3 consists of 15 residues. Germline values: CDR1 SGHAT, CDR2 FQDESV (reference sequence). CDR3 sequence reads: CASSSRQGEVYEQYF. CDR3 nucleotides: TGTGCCAGCAGCTCTAGACAGGGGGAGGTCTACGAGCAGTACTTC.

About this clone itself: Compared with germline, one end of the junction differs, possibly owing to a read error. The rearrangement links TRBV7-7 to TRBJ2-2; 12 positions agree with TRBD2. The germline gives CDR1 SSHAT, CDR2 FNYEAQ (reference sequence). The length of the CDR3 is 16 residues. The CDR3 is CASSFTGTSGTGELFF. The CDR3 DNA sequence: TGTGCTAGCAGCTTTACGGGGACTAGCGGGACCGGGGAGCTGTTTTTT.

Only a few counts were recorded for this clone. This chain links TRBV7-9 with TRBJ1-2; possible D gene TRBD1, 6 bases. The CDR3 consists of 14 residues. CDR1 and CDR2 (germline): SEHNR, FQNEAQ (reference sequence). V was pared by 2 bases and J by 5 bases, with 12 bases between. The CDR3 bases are TGTGCCAGCAGCTTACGACAGGAGATTTATGGCTACACCTTC. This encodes CASSLRQEIYGYTF. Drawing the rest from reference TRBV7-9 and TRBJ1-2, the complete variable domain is DTGVSQNPRHKITKRGQNVTFRCDPISEHNRLYWYRQTLGQGPEFLTYFQNEAQLEKSRLLSDRFSAERPKGSFSTLEIQRTEQGDSAMYLCASSLRQEIYGYTFGSGTRLTVV.

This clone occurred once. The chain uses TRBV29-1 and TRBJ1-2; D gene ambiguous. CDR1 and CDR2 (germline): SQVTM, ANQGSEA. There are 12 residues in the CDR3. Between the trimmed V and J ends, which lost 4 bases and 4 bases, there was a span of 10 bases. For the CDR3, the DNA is TGCAGCGTTGGAGGACTGGCCTATGGCTACACCTTC. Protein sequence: CSVGGLAYGYTF.

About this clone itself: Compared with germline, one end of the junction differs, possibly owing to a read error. CDR3 amino acids: CAWSLREYSEQFF. The CDR3, as DNA: TGTGCCTGGAGTTTGCGGGAGTACAGTGAGCAGTTCTTC. The gene calls are TRBV30 and TRBJ2-1, with 7 positions matching TRBD2. Germline loops: CDR1 GTSNPN, CDR2 SVGIG (reference sequence). The CDR3 covers 13 residues.

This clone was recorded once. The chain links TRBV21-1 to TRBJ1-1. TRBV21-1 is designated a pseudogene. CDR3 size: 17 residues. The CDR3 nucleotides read TGTGCCAGCAGCAAAGCGAGAGGGTATCGGGGGAAAACTGAAGCTTTCTTT. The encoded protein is CASSKARGYRGKTEAFF.

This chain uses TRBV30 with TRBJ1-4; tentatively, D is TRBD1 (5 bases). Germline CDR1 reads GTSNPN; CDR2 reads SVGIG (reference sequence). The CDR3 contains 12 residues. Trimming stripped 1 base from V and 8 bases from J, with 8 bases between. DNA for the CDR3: TGTGCCTGGAGTGGGGGCTCCGAAAAACTGTTTTTT. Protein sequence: CAWSGGSEKLFF.

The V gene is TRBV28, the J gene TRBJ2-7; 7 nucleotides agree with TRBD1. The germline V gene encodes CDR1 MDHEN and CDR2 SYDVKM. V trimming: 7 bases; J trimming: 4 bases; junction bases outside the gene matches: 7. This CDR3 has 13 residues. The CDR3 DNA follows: TGTGCCAGCACGTACCAGGGGGTTTACGAGCAGTACTTC. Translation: CASTYQGVYEQYF.